Following are 4 T cell receptor beta chains from one sample sequenced in a study of CD8 T cells in Susac syndrome. The RNA, 0.5 to 1 ug, was put through reverse transcription using random hexamers. TCRdb reprocessed the immunoSEQ multiplex PCR reads with MiXCR, giving one entry per CDR3 protein. Here the sample spans fewer than 90,000 distinct CDR3 sequences, approximately 95% being singletons. The specimen sequenced was CD8+ T cells from PBMCs. These receptors all stem from a human donor with Susac syndrome.

The chain couples TRBV5-6 to TRBJ2-2; D may correspond to TRBD1 or TRBD2 (5 bases each). Germline V gene lookup returns CDR1 SGHDT and CDR2 YYEEEE. The CDR3 contains 15 residues. The germline V and J ends were trimmed by 1 base and 0 bases, with 7 bases remaining between them. The CDR3 nucleotides are TGTGCCAGCAGCTTGTGGGGGTCGAACACCGGGGAGCTGTTTTTT. Its protein is CASSLWGSNTGELFF.

In its sample, this clonotype was seen once. J is TRBJ2-3 and V is TRBV6-2 or TRBV6-3; 9 bases are a match to TRBD1. This CDR3 region has 15 residues. Per germline, CDR1 MNHEY and CDR2 SVGEGT. V shed 6 bases, J shed 6 bases, and the junction held 10 bases outside the gene matches. The DNA for the CDR3 is TGTGCCAGCAGCCACGGGCGGACAGGGGCCGATACGCAGTATTTT. This sequence encodes CASSHGRTGADTQYF.

The chain employs TRBV4-2 and TRBJ2-7; no reliable D call. The germline V gene has CDR1 LGHNA and CDR2 YNFKEQ. Trimming removed 0 bases from V and 6 bases from J, with 9 bases in between. The CDR3 totals 13 residues. CDR3 in amino acids: CASSQDREGEQYF. CDR3 in DNA: TGTGCCAGCAGCCAAGATAGGGAAGGCGAGCAGTACTTC.

Here the CDR3 DNA reads TGTGCCAGCAGCGCCCCCCGGGACAGCCAGTTCTTC. It codes for CASSAPRDSQFF. The chain combines TRBV2 with TRBJ2-1, with TRBD1 matching over 7 bases. Germline CDR1 SNHLY, CDR2 FYNNEI. This CDR3 spans 12 amino acids. V lost 6 bases, J lost 13 bases, and 9 bases stayed unmatched.